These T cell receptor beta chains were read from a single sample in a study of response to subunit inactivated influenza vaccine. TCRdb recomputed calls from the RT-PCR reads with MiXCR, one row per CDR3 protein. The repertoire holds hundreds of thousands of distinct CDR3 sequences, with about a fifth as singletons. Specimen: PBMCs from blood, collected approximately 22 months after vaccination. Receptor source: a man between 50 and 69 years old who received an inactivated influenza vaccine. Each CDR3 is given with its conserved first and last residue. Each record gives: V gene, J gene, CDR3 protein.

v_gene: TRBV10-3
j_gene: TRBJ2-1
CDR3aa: CAISSPGSTYNEQFF

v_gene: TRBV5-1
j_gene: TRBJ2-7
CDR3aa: CASSLTSQGAYEQYF

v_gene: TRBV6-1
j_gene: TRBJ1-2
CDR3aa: CASRKDRRGGYTF

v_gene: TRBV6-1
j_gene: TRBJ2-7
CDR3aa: CASSSPDRRSYEQYF

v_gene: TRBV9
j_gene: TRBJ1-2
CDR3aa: CASSVGKGKNYGYTF

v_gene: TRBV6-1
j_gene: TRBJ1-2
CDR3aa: CASSQDRPNYGYTF

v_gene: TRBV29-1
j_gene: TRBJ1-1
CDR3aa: CSVDRRQAFF

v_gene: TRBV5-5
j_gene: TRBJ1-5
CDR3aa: CASRPGTGSAQPQHF

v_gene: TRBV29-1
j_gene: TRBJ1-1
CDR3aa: CSVGQGANTEAFF

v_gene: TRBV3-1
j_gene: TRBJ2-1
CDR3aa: CASSRVVSVSGNEQFF

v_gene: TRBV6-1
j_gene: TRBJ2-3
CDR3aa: CASIHIGGGTDTQYF

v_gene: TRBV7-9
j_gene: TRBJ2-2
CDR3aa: CASRSTGTTGELFF

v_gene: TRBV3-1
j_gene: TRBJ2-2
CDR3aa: CASSQGGVGELFF

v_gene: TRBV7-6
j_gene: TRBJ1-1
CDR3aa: CASSKEQRGTEAFF

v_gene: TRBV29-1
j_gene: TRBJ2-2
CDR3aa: CSAITSGGNTGELFF

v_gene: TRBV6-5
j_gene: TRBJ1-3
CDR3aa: CASSYSDRAAGNTIYF

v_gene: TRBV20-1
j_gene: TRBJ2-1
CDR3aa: CSAREGTSFSSYNEQFF

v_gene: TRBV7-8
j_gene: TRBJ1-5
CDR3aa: CASSLGILGQGPQHF

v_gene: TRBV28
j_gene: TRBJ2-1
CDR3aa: CASRGRSADEQFF

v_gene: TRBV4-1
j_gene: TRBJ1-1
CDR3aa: CASSQESQTGNTEAFF

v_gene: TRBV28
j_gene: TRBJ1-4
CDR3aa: CASSPVRAATNEKLFF

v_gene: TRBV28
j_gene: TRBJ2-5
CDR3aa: CASAGGRRETQYF

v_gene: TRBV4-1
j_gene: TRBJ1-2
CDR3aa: CASSQDPAPGNYGYTF

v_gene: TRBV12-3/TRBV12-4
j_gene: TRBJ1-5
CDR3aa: CASSLSGGGNQPQHF

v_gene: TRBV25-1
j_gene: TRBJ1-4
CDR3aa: CASSLPGSILFF

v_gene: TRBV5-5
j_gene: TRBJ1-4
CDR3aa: CASSFRLGAGEKLFF

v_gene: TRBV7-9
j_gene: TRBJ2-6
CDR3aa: CASRGRPGANVLTF

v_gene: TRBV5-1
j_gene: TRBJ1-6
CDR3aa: CASSLQTKTGGEYSPLHF

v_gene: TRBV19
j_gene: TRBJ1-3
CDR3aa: CASSPVPSGNTIYF

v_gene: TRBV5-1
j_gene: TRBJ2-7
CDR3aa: CASSLLVGEKSSYEQYF

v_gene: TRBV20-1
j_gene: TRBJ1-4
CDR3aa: CSATEGQGNEKLFF

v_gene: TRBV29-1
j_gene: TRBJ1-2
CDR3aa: CSVERGAGSYGYTF